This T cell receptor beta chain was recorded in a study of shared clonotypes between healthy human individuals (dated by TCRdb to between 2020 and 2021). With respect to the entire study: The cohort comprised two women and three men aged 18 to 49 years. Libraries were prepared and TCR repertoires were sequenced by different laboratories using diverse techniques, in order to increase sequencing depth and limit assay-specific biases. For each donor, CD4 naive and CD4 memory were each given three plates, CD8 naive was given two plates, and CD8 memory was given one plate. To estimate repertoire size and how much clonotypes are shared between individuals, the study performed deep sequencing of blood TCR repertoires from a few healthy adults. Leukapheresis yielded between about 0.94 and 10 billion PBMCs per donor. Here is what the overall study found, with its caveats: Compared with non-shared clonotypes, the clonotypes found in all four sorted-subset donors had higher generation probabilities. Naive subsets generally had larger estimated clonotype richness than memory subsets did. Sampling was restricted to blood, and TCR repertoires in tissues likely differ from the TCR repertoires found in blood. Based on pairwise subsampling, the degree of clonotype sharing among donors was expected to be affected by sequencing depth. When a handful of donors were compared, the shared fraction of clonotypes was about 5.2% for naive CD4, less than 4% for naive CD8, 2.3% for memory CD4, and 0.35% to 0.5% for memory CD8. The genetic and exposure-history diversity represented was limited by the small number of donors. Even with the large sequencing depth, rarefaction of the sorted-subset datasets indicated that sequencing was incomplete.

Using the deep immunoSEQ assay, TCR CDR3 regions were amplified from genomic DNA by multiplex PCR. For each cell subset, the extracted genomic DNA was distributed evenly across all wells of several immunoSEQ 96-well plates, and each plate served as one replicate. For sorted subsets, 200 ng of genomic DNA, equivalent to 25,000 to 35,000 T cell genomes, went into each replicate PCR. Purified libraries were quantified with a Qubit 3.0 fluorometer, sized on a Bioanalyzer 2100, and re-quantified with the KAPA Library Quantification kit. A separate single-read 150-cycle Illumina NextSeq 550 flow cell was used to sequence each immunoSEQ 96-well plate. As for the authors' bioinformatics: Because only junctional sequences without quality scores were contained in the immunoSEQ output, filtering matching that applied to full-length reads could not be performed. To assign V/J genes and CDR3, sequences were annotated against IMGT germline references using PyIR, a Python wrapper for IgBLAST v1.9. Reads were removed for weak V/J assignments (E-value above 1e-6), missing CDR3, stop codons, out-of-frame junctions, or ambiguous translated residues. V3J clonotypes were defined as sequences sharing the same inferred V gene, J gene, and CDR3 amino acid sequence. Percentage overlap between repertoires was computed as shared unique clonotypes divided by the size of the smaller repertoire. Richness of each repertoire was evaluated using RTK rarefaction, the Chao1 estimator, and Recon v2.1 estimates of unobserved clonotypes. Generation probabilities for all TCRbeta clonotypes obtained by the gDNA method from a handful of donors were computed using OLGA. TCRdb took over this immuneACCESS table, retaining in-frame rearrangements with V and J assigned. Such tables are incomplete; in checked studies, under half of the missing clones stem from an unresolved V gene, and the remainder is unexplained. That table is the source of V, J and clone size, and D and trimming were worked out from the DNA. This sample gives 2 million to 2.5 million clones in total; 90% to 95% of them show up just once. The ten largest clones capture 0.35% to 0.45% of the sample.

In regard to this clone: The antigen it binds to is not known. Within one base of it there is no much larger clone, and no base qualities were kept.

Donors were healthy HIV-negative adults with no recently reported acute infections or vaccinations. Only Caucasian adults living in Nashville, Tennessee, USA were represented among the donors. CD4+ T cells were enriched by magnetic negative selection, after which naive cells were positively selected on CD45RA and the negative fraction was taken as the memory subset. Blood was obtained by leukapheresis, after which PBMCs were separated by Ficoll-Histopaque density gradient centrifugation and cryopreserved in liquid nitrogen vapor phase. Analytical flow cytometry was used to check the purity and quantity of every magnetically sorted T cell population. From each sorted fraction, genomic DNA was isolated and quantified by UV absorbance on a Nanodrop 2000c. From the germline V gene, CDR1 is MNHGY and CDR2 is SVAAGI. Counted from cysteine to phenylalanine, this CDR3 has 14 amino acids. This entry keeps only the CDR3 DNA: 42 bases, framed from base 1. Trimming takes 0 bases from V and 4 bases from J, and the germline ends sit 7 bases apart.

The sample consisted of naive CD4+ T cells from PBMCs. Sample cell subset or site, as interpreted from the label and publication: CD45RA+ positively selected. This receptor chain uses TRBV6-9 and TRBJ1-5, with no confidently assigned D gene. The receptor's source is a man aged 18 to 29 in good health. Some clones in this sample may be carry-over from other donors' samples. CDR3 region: CASSYSTDNQPQHF. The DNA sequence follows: TGTGCCAGCAGTTATTCTACGGATAATCAGCCCCAGCATTTT.